This T cell receptor (beta chain) was obtained from a study of shared clonotypes between healthy human individuals. Every one of the donors was a Caucasian adult that lived in Nashville, Tennessee. The V segment lost 5 bases and the J segment 4 bases; nucleotides outside the gene matches: 7. The CDR3 covers 16 residues. CDR1 and CDR2 from the germline V gene are LNHDA and SQIVND (reference sequence). The authors distributed each subset's genomic DNA evenly over several immunoSEQ plates. The data were produced by immunoSEQ multiplex PCR, yet TCRdb's version contains in-frame clones alone and is incomplete. The data contain some 2.4 million clones, 90% to 95% of them seen just once; the ten biggest clones take up approximately 0.37%.

The clonotype comes from a man aged 18 to 29 in good health. Some clones in this sample may be carry-over from other donors' samples. What was sequenced was naive CD4+ T cells from PBMCs. Subset reported: CD45RA+ positively selected. The chain has TRBV19 and TRBJ2-1; 11 bases are a match to TRBD2. The CDR3 DNA is TGTGCCAGTAGTGGGGAAGGGACTAGCGGTTACAATGAGCAGTTCTTC. Translation: CASSGEGTSGYNEQFF.